The clone carrying this T cell receptor (beta chain) was observed many times. Its antigen is undetermined. Healthy control participants comprised blood bank volunteers in Maryland, USA. PBMCs stored at -80 C, numbering 2 million, were the origin of the unsorted libraries. With 10-nucleotide random UMIs, 5'RACE was used to make the cDNA. TCRdb used MiXCR to reprocess the 5' RACE reads, holding one entry per CDR3 protein. The sample shows about 48,000 distinct CDR3 sequences, 25% of them seen only once. This entry is derived from a study of neurological immune-mediated disorders. Study observations and caveats: The greatest TCR clonal expansion occurred in HTLV-1-associated myelopathy and the least in multiple sclerosis, which fell below healthy controls.

The ends were cut back, 3 bases at V and 6 bases at J, with 10 bases in the middle. CDR1 and CDR2 from the germline V gene are KGHDR and SFDVKD. The CDR3 spans 13 residues. This TCR was sampled from a woman aged 70-85 years in good health. This chain links TRBV24-1 with TRBJ1-2; tentative D call: TRBD1 (6 bases). The sample comprised PBMCs. The CDR3 protein is CATSDTGGDGYTF. In DNA, the CDR3 is TGTGCCACCAGTGATACGGGGGGCGATGGCTACACCTTC.